This T cell receptor (beta chain) was sequenced during a study of blood T cell repertoires in COVID-19. Turning to the study itself: Samples taken during acute and convalescent COVID-19 were collected in the United States, Italy and Spain.

Per the original data handling: Reference gene primer amplification yielded estimated nucleated cell counts. The method was immunoSEQ multiplex PCR; TCRdb's version includes in-frame clones alone and lacks a portion of them. V, J and clone size are taken as reported in that table, and D and trimming were inferred from the DNA itself. Here the sample spans 35,000 to 45,000 clones, approximately 80% being singletons. The CDR3 contains 15 residues. Germline V gene sequence: CDR1 GTSNPN, CDR2 SVGIG (reference sequence). V was clipped by 3 bases and J by 1 base, with 10 bases between them. The table lists this clone with a few counts.

What was sequenced was peripheral blood. The source of this sequence is a man between 65 and 85 years old with acute or convalescent COVID-19. This chain links TRBV30 with TRBJ1-6; TRBD1 might be the D (5 bases). The CDR3 bases are TGTGCCTGGAGCCCCGACAGTTCCTATAATTCACCCCTCCACTTT. Encoded protein: CAWSPDSSYNSPLHF.